The clone carrying this TCR beta chain was detected many times. MiXCR, applied by TCRdb to the 5' RACE reads, yields one record per CDR3 protein. The sample includes 55,000 to 65,000 distinct CDR3 sequences, roughly 13% of them seen just once. The data originate from a study of neurological immune-mediated disorders. The V gene end was trimmed by 4 bases and the J gene end by 4 bases; junction bases not matched to a gene: 17. The CDR3 is 19 residues long. Germline lookup yields CDR1 MGHRA and CDR2 YSYEKL. This rearrangement joins TRBV4-1 to TRBJ1-4, with TRBD1 identical over 8 bases. Sequencing was performed on PBMCs. The sequence was obtained from a woman aged 60-75 years with HTLV-1-associated myelopathy (HAM/TSP). CDR3: CASSRVLQGERSVNEKLFF. CDR3 nucleotide sequence: TGCGCCAGCAGCCGCGTGCTACAGGGGGAGCGTTCCGTTAATGAAAAACTGTTTTTT.